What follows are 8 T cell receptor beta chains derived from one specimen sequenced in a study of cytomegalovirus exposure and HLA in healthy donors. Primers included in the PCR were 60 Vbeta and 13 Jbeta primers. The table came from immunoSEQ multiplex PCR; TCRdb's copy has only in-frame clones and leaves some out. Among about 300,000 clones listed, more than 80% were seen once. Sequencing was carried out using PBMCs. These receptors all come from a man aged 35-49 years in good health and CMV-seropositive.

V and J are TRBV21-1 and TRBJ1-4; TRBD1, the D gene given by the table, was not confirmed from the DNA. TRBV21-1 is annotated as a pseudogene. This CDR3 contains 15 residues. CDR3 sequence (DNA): TGTGCCACCAAAGACAGGGGGGCAACTAATGAAAAACTGTTTTTT. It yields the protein CATKDRGATNEKLFF.

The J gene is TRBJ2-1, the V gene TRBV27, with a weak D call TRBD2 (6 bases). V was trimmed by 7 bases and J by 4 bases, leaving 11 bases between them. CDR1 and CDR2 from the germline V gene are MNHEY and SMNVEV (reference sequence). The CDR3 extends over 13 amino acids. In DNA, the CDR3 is TGTGCCAGCAAGGTAGCGGTTTACAATGAGCAGTTCTTC. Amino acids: CASKVAVYNEQFF.

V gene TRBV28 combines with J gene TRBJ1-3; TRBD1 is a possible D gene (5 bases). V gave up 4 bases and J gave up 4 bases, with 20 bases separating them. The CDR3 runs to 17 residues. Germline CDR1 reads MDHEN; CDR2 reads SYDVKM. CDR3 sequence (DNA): TGTGCCAGCAGTTCCAGGGTGGCGGAGTCTCTGGGAAACACCATATATTTT. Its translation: CASSSRVAESLGNTIYF.

CDR3 nucleotide sequence: TGTGCCAGCAGCAGCCGGGACAGGGTCTACGAGCAGTACTTC. This codes for CASSSRDRVYEQYF. This sequence joins TRBV7-9 and TRBJ2-5, with 9 nucleotides matching TRBD1. The DNA end lines up better with TRBJ2-7; the J call may be wrong. The germline V gene has CDR1 SEHNR and CDR2 FQNEAQ (reference sequence). There are 14 residues in the CDR3.

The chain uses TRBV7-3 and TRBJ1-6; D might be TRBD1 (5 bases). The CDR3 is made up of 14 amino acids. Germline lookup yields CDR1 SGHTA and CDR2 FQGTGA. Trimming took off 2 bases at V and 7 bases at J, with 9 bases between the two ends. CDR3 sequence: CASSLSGGNSPLHF. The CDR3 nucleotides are TGTGCCAGCAGCTTATCGGGGGGAAATTCACCCCTCCACTTT.

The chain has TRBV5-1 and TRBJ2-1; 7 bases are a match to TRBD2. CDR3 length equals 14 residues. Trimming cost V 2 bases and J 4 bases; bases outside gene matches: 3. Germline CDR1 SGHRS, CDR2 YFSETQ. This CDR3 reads CASSLRGGYNEQFF. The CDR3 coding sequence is TGCGCCAGCAGCTTACGCGGGGGTTACAATGAGCAGTTCTTC.

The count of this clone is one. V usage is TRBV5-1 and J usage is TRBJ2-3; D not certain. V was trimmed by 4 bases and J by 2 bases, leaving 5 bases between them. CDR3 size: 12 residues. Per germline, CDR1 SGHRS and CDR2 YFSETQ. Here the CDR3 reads CASSINTDTQYF. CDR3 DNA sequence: TGCGCCAGCAGCATCAACACAGATACGCAGTATTTT.

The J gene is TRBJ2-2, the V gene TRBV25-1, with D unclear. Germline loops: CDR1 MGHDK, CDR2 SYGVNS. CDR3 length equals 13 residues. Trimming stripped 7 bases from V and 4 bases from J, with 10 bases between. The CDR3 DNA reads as TGTGCCAGCAACCCTCCGGGCACCGGGGAGCTGTTTTTT. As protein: CASNPPGTGELFF. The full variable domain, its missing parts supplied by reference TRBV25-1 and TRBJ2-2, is EADIYQTPRYLVIGTGKKITLECSQTMGHDKMYWYQQDPGMELHLIHYSYGVNSTEKGDLSSESTVSRIRTEHFPLTLESARPSHTSQYLCASNPPGTGELFFGEGSRLTVL.